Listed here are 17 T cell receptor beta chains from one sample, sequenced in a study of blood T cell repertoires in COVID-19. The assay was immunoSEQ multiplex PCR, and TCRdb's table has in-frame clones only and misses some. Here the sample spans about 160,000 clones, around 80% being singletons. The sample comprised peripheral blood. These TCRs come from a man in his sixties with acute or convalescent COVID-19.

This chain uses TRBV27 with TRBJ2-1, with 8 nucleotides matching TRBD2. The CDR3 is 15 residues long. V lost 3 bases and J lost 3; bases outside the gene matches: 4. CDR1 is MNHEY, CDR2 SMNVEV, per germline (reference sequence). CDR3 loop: CASSFGGDGYNEQFF. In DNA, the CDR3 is TGTGCCAGCAGTTTCGGGGGGGACGGCTACAATGAGCAGTTCTTC.

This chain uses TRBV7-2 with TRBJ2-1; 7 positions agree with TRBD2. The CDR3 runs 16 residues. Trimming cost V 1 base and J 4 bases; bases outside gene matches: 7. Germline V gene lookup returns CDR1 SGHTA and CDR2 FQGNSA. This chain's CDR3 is CASSLVSSGAYNEQFF. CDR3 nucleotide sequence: TGTGCCAGCAGCTTAGTATCGAGCGGGGCTTACAATGAGCAGTTCTTC.

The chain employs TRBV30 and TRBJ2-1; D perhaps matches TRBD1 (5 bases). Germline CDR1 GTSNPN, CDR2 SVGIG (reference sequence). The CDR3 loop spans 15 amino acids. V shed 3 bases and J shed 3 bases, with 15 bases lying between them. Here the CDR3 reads CAWSQRGNVYNEQFF. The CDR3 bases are TGTGCCTGGAGCCAAAGGGGTAACGTCTACAATGAGCAGTTCTTC. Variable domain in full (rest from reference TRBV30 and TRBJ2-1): SQTIHQWPATLVQPVGSPLSLECTVEGTSNPNLYWYRQAAGRGLQLLFYSVGIGQISSEVPQNLSASRPQDRQFILSSKKLLLSDSGFYLCAWSQRGNVYNEQFFGPGTRLTVL.

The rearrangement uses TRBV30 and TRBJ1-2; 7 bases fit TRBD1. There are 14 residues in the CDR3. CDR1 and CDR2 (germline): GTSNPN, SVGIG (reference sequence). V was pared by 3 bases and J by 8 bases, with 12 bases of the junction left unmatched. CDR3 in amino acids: CAWRQGQSNGGYTF. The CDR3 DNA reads TGTGCCTGGAGACAGGGACAGTCAAACGGGGGCTACACCTTC. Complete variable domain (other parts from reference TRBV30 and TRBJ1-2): SQTIHQWPATLVQPVGSPLSLECTVEGTSNPNLYWYRQAAGRGLQLLFYSVGIGQISSEVPQNLSASRPQDRQFILSSKKLLLSDSGFYLCAWRQGQSNGGYTFGSGTRLTVV.

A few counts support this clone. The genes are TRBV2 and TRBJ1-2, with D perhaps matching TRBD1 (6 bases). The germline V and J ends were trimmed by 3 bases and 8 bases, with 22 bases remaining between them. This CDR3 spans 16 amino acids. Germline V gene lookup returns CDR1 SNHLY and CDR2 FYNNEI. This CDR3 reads CASSDMDEGGSGGYTF. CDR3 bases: TGTGCCAGCAGTGACATGGACGAGGGGGGGTCCGGCGGCTACACCTTC.

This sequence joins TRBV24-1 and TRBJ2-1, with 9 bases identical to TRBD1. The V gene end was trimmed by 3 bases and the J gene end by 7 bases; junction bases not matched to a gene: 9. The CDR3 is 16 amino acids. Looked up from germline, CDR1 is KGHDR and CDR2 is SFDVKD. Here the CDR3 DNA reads TGTGCCACCAGTGATGTACAGGGGGCGGCATGGAATGAGCAGTTCTTC. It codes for CATSDVQGAAWNEQFF.

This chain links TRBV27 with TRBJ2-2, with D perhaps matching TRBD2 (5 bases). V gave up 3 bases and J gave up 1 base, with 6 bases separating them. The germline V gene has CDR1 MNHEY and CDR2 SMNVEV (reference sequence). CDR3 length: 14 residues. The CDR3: CASSFGVNTGELFF. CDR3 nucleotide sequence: TGTGCCAGCAGTTTCGGGGTGAACACCGGGGAGCTGTTTTTT.

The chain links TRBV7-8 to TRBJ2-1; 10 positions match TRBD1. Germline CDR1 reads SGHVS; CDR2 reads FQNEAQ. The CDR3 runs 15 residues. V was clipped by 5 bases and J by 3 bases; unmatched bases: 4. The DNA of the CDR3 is TGTGCCAGCAGCCCCGGGACAGGGGTCTACAATGAGCAGTTCTTC. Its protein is CASSPGTGVYNEQFF.

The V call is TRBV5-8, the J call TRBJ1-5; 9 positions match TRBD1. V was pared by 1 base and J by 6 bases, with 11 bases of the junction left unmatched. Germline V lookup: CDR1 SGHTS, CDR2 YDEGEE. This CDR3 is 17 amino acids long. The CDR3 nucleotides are TGTGCCAGCAGCTTGTTTTGGGACAGGGAGCATATTCAGCCCCAGCATTTT. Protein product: CASSLFWDREHIQPQHF. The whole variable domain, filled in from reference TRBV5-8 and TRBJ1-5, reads EAGVTQSPTHLIKTRGQQATLRCSPISGHTSVYWYQQALGLGLQFLLWYDEGEERNRGNFPPRFSGRQFPNYSSELNVNALELEDSALYLCASSLFWDREHIQPQHFGDGTRLSIL.

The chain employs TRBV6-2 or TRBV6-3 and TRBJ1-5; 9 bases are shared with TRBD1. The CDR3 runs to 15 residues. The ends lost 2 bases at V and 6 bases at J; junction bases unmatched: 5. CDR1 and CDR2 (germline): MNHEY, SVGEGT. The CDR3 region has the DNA TGTGCCAGCAGTTACCCGGACAGGGGTTTTCAGCCCCAGCATTTT. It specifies CASSYPDRGFQPQHF.

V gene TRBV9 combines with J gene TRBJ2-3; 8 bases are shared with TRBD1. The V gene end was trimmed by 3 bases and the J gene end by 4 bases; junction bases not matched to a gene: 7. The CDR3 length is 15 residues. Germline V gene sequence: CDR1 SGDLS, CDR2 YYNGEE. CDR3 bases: TGTGCCAGCAGCGGAGGACAGGGTGGCGCAGATACGCAGTATTTT. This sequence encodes CASSGGQGGADTQYF.

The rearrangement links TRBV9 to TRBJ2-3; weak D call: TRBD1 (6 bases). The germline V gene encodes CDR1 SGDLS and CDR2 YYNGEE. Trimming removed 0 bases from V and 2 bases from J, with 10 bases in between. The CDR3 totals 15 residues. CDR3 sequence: CASSVAGADTDTQYF. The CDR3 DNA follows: TGTGCCAGCAGCGTAGCAGGGGCCGACACAGATACGCAGTATTTT.

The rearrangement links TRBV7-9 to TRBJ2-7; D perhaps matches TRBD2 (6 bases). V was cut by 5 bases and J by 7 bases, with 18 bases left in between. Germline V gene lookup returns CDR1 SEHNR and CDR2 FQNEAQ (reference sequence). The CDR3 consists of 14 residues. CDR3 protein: CASSAGTPSGEQYF. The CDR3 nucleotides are TGTGCCAGCAGCGCCGGGACGCCAAGCGGGGAGCAGTACTTC.

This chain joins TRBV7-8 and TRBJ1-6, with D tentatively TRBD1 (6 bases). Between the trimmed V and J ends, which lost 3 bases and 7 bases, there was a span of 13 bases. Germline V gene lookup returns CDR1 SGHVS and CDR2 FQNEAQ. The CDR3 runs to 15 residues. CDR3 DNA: TGTGCCAGCAGCTTCGGGGGGGCGGTAAATTCACCCCTCCACTTT. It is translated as CASSFGGAVNSPLHF.

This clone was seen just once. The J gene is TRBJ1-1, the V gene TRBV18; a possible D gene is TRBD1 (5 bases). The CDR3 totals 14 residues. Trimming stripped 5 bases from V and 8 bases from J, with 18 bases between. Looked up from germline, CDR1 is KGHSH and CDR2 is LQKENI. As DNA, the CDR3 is TGTGCCAGCTCATCTACCGGGACTACTAGAGAAGCTTTCTTT. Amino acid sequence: CASSSTGTTREAFF.

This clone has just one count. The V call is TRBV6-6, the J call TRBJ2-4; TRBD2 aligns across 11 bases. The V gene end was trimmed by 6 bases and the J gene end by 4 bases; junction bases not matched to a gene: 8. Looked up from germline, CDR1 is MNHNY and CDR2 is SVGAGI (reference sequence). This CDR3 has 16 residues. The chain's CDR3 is CASSPSGGSPKNIQYF. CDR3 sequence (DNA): TGTGCCAGCAGCCCTAGCGGGGGGAGCCCGAAAAACATTCAGTACTTC.

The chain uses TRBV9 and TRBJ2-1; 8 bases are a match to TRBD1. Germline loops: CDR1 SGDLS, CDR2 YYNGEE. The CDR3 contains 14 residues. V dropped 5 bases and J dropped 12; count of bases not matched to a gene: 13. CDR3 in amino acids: CASSAGTGLSGQFF. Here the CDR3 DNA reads TGTGCCAGCAGTGCCGGGACAGGCCTGTCGGGGCAGTTCTTC.